The clone carrying this TCR beta chain was found a few times. Its antigen is as yet unknown. The data are from a study of CD8 T cells in ankylosing spondylitis. Whole-study findings and limits: Matched ankylosing spondylitis synovial fluid reportedly showed significant enrichment of disease-linked clones.

Germline V gene sequence: CDR1 MNHEY, CDR2 SVGEGT. The V and J ends lost 8 bases and 2 bases respectively, with 16 bases between them. The CDR3 spans 15 residues. TCRdb re-analysed the 5' RACE reads in MiXCR, keeping a single row per CDR3 protein. The sample has 200,000 to 250,000 distinct CDR3 sequences; under 12% are singletons. This receptor was identified in a male donor with ankylosing spondylitis or in good health (not recorded which). Sequencing input: blood, either unsorted or a sorted T cell fraction (not recorded which). This chain connects TRBV6-2 or TRBV6-3 to TRBJ1-5, with a tentative D call TRBD1 (6 bases). The CDR3 DNA reads as TGTGCCAGCGGGGGGCAACGTGTGGGCAATCAGCCCCAGCATTTT. This encodes CASGGQRVGNQPQHF.